A single sample gave rise to the 29 T cell receptor beta chains below, sequenced in a study of blood T cells in healthy people across ages. The use of a sample-barcoded 5' primer and a J-beta primer mix characterized a second PCR of about 7 to 12 cycles. TCRdb re-called the 5' RACE reads with MiXCR, one entry per CDR3 protein. Of hundreds of thousands of distinct CDR3 sequences listed, 20% to 25% are singletons. Source material: blood. The receptors originated from a man in his 70s in good health.

The J gene is TRBJ2-5, the V gene TRBV7-3; D call uncertain. The germline V gene has CDR1 SGHTA and CDR2 FQGTGA. CDR3 length equals 13 residues. With 4 bases removed from V and 4 bases from J, the gap between germline ends came to 10 bases. The CDR3 region is CASSYGMGETQYF. The DNA for the CDR3 is TGTGCCAGCAGCTATGGAATGGGAGAGACCCAGTACTTC.

In its sample, this clonotype was seen once. The V gene is TRBV6-5, the J gene TRBJ2-1; no clear D. Germline CDR1 reads MNHEY; CDR2 reads SVGAGI. The CDR3 loop spans 12 amino acids. V lost 8 bases and J 2 bases, leaving 7 bases between the germline ends. This CDR3 reads CASLSAYNEQFF. CDR3 nucleotide sequence: TGTGCCAGCCTAAGTGCCTACAATGAGCAGTTCTTC.

The CDR3 bases are TGTGCCAGCCGGAGCGGGAGGGCCAACAATGAGCAGTTCTTC. Amino acid sequence: CASRSGRANNEQFF. The chain has TRBV28 and TRBJ2-1, with 10 bases that match TRBD2. This CDR3 spans 14 amino acids. V shed 8 bases and J 5 bases; nucleotides not matched to a gene: 6. Germline CDR1 MDHEN, CDR2 SYDVKM.

This clonotype was counted at least ten times. This rearrangement joins TRBV14 to TRBJ2-5, with D possibly matching TRBD1 (6 bases). The CDR3 is 13 residues long. Per the germline V gene, CDR1 is SGHDN and CDR2 is FVKESK. V was cut by 6 bases and J by 4 bases, with 12 bases left in between. The CDR3 loop is CASRQTGSETQYF. DNA for the CDR3: TGTGCCAGCAGACAAACAGGGTCAGAGACCCAGTACTTC.

The V call is TRBV3-1, the J call TRBJ2-5; a possible D gene is TRBD1 (6 bases). CDR1 LGHDT and CDR2 YNNKEL come from the germline V gene (reference sequence). The CDR3 contains 15 residues. The V end lost 2 bases, the J end lost 2 bases, and 12 bases lay between the germline ends. The CDR3 protein is CASSQQPGDQETQYF. CDR3 bases: TGTGCCAGCAGCCAACAGCCAGGGGATCAAGAGACCCAGTACTTC.

The chain recombines TRBV6-1 with TRBJ2-3, with 7 bases lining up with TRBD1. The V gene's germline CDR1 is MNHNS and CDR2 SASEGT. This CDR3 is 15 amino acids long. Trimming took 0 bases from V and 6 from J; bases not matched to a gene: 6. The CDR3 region is CASSEARGGSDTQYF. The CDR3 nucleotides are TGTGCCAGCAGTGAAGCGCGAGGGGGCTCGGATACGCAGTATTTT.

This clonotype has a handful of counts. V gene TRBV6-5 combines with J gene TRBJ1-1; D ambiguous. V was shortened by 7 bases and J by 2 bases, with 11 bases between the two germline ends. The V gene's germline CDR1 is MNHEY and CDR2 SVGAGI. There are 13 residues in the CDR3. CDR3 DNA sequence: TGTGCCAGCACCCCAGGAGGCAACACTGAAGCTTTCTTT. Translation gives CASTPGGNTEAFF.

V and J are TRBV2 and TRBJ2-1; maybe TRBD1 (5 bases). Germline V gene sequence: CDR1 SNHLY, CDR2 FYNNEI. Trimming removed 6 bases at V and 10 bases at J, with 19 bases between. The CDR3 contains 14 residues. The DNA of the CDR3 is TGTGCCAGCAGCAATTTCAACAGGCCGGACGAGCAGTTCTTC. It encodes CASSNFNRPDEQFF. Full variable domain (remainder filled in from reference TRBV2 and TRBJ2-1): EPEVTQTPSHQVTQMGQEVILRCVPISNHLYFYWYRQILGQKVEFLVSFYNNEISEKSEIFDDQFSVERPDGSNFTLKIRSTKLEDSAMYFCASSNFNRPDEQFFGPGTRLTVL.

This clonotype was counted ten times or more. This chain joins TRBV9 and TRBJ1-5; 8 bases line up with TRBD1. CDR1 SGDLS and CDR2 YYNGEE come from the germline V gene. Trimming at V came to 3 bases and at J to 5 bases, leaving 4 bases not matched to a gene. The CDR3 runs to 14 residues. CDR3: CASSAQTGDQPQHF. The CDR3 nucleotides are TGTGCCAGCAGCGCCCAGACAGGGGATCAGCCCCAGCATTTT. Full variable domain (rest looked up from reference TRBV9 and TRBJ1-5): DSGVTQTPKHLITATGQRVTLRCSPRSGDLSVYWYQQSLDQGLQFLIQYYNGEERAKGNILERFSAQQFPDLHSELNLSSLELGDSALYFCASSAQTGDQPQHFGDGTRLSIL.

The chain is built from TRBV14 and TRBJ2-5; either TRBD1 or TRBD2 may supply D (6 bases each). Germline assignment: CDR1 SGHDN and CDR2 FVKESK. The CDR3 consists of 13 residues. The V end lost 7 bases, the J end lost 5 bases, and 14 bases lay between the germline ends. This CDR3 reads CASNHRGRETQYF. The CDR3 DNA sequence: TGTGCCAGCAACCACCGGGGGCGGGAGACCCAGTACTTC.

This clonotype was detected ten times or more. The V and J genes are TRBV29-1 and TRBJ1-4; D remains ambiguous. There are 10 residues in the CDR3. V lost 7 bases, J lost 11 bases, and 11 bases lay in between. The V gene's germline CDR1 is SQVTM and CDR2 ANQGSEA. CDR3 region: CSAGIEKLFF. The DNA of the CDR3 is TGCAGCGCTGGGATAGAGAAACTGTTTTTT.

The V call is TRBV7-2, the J call TRBJ2-7; D is perhaps TRBD1 or TRBD2 (5 bases each). The CDR3 is 15 amino acids. V lost 5 bases and J lost 6, with 20 bases in between. The germline V gene has CDR1 SGHTA and CDR2 FQGNSA. The CDR3 loop is CASSKSLGGGGEQYF. DNA of the CDR3: TGTGCCAGCAGCAAATCACTGGGCGGTGGGGGCGAGCAGTACTTC.

This clonotype was seen a handful of times. A read error may account for a junction end that differs from germline. The CDR3 sequence is CAGSQSGTAQETQYF. The CDR3 DNA reads as TGCGCCGGCAGCCAAAGTGGGACAGCCCAAGAGACCCAGTACTTC. The J gene is TRBJ2-5, the V gene TRBV4-1; 7 nucleotides agree with TRBD1. In germline, CDR1 is MGHRA, CDR2 YSYEKL. This CDR3 spans 15 amino acids.

This clonotype has just a few counts. The chain employs TRBV20-1 and TRBJ2-5; 8 bases match TRBD1. Germline V gives CDR1 DFQATT, CDR2 SNEGSKA (reference sequence). CDR3 size: 13 residues. The J segment lost 7 bases and the V segment lost 6 bases, leaving 10 bases of the junction unmatched. DNA for the CDR3: TGCAGTGCCGTGACAGGGGCTAGGGGGACCCAGTACTTC. Translated, it gives CSAVTGARGTQYF.

The chain carries TRBV6-1 and TRBJ2-5; D could derive from TRBD1 or TRBD2 (6 bases each). Trimming stripped 6 bases from V and 3 bases from J, with 8 bases between. Germline CDR1 MNHNS, CDR2 SASEGT. This CDR3 comprises 12 residues. Here the CDR3 reads CASRRDKETQYF. For the CDR3, the DNA is TGTGCCAGCAGGCGGGACAAAGAGACCCAGTACTTC.

The chain joins TRBV6-1 to TRBJ1-2, with D perhaps matching TRBD1 (6 bases). The CDR3 runs to 14 residues. V shed 2 bases and J shed 2 bases, with 9 bases lying between them. The V gene's germline CDR1 is MNHNS and CDR2 SASEGT. In DNA, the CDR3 is TGTGCCAGCAGTGAACAGGACAGAAACTATGGCTACACCTTC. It is translated as CASSEQDRNYGYTF.

The CDR3 loop is CAISERGAEFAEQYF. The CDR3 DNA reads TGTGCCATCAGTGAGAGGGGGGCGGAGTTCGCCGAGCAGTACTTC. This chain connects TRBV10-3 to TRBJ2-7; D possibly matches TRBD1 or TRBD2 (6 bases each). V lost 2 bases and J lost 6, with 17 bases in between. Germline V gives CDR1 ENHRY, CDR2 SYGVKD. CDR3 length: 15 amino acids.

This clonotype was observed a handful of times. Its ends do not fully match the called genes, so a read error is possible. The chain employs TRBV19 and TRBJ2-5; tentative D call: TRBD2 (6 bases). The J call may not be correct, given that the DNA end is closer to TRBJ2-1. The CDR3 is 16 amino acids. Germline V CDR1 and CDR2: LNHDA, SQIVND (reference sequence). CDR3 protein: CASSHPALASHNEQFF. The CDR3 coding sequence is TGTGCCAGTAGTCACCCGGCACTAGCCTCCCACAATGAGCAGTTCTTC.

J is TRBJ1-4 and V is TRBV5-1; TRBD1 is a possible D gene (5 bases). The CDR3 has 16 residues. Germline loops: CDR1 SGHRS, CDR2 YFSETQ. Trimming pared 0 bases from V and 1 base from J, leaving 10 bases between. The CDR3 spells CASSLDGTLTNEKLFF. In DNA form, the CDR3 reads TGCGCCAGCAGCTTGGACGGGACCCTAACTAATGAAAAACTGTTTTTT.

This rearrangement joins TRBV6-1 to TRBJ2-4; D remains unclear. The CDR3 is made up of 15 amino acids. Germline V CDR1 and CDR2: MNHNS, SASEGT. Trimming pared 2 bases from V and 9 bases from J, leaving 17 bases between. The CDR3 sequence: CASSERFDGRVIQYF. The CDR3 nucleotides read TGTGCCAGCAGTGAAAGGTTTGATGGACGTGTCATTCAGTACTTC.

This clonotype was recorded a few times. This rearrangement joins TRBV5-1 to TRBJ2-5; tentative D call: TRBD2 (6 bases). Per germline, CDR1 SGHRS and CDR2 YFSETQ. The CDR3 runs to 13 residues. Trimming pared 4 bases from V and 9 bases from J, leaving 16 bases between. CDR3 region: CASSPRGTPPQYF. The DNA for the CDR3 is TGCGCCAGCAGCCCGCGCGGGACCCCTCCCCAGTACTTC.

The V and J genes are TRBV5-1 and TRBJ2-1; D assignment may be TRBD1 or TRBD2 (5 bases each). The germline CDR1 and CDR2 sequences are SGHRS and YFSETQ. The CDR3 contains 18 residues. The ends were cut back, 3 bases at V and 2 bases at J, with 21 bases in the middle. CDR3 loop: CASSSKGSSIPPYNEQFF. CDR3 in DNA: TGCGCCAGCAGCTCAAAGGGGTCTAGCATTCCCCCCTACAATGAGCAGTTCTTC.

The chain is built from TRBV5-4 and TRBJ2-7, with D tentatively TRBD1 (6 bases). Germline V gene data show CDR1 as SGHNT and CDR2 as YYREEE (reference sequence). This CDR3 has 15 residues. Between the trimmed V and J ends, which lost 4 bases and 0 bases, there was a span of 14 bases. CDR3 coding DNA: TGTGCCAGCAGCCAGACCGGGACAAGCTCCTACGAGCAGTACTTC. Encoded protein: CASSQTGTSSYEQYF.

This clonotype was counted ten times or more. This rearrangement joins TRBV12-3 or TRBV12-4 to TRBJ2-5; D remains ambiguous. The CDR3 is made up of 14 amino acids. Trimming removed 5 bases at V and 1 base at J, with 11 bases between. The CDR3 region has the DNA TGTGCCAGCAGTCACCTGATGGGCCAAGAGACCCAGTACTTC. This codes for CASSHLMGQETQYF.

This chain links TRBV7-2 with TRBJ2-7; D is unresolved. The CDR3 sequence is 13 residues long. Germline V gene lookup returns CDR1 SGHTA and CDR2 FQGNSA. Trimming removed 3 bases from V and 6 bases from J, with 12 bases in between. The CDR3 region is CASSFSALGEQYF. As DNA, the CDR3 is TGTGCCAGCAGCTTTTCAGCCTTGGGCGAGCAGTACTTC.

This clonotype was observed a few times. V is TRBV5-1 and J is TRBJ2-5, with 7 bases matching TRBD1. Trimming at V came to 1 base and at J to 5 bases, leaving 5 bases not matched to a gene. This CDR3 has 14 residues. Germline loops: CDR1 SGHRS, CDR2 YFSETQ. CDR3 in amino acids: CASSLRGLRETQYF. The DNA for the CDR3 is TGCGCCAGCAGCTTGAGGGGGCTCAGGGAGACCCAGTACTTC.

This clonotype was recorded a few times. This chain connects TRBV29-1 to TRBJ2-5, with D perhaps given as TRBD1 or TRBD2 (5 bases each). TRBJ2-7 matches the DNA end more closely, so the J call is doubtful. CDR3 length: 15 residues. Germline CDR1 and CDR2: SQVTM and ANQGSEA. CDR3 region: CSVLSQGVGTGEQYF. The CDR3, as DNA: TGCAGCGTTCTATCCCAGGGTGTCGGGACGGGCGAGCAGTACTTC.

The chain is built from TRBV25-1 and TRBJ1-2; D is uncertain. The CDR3 consists of 11 residues. V lost 6 bases, J lost 8 bases, and 10 bases lay in between. The V gene's germline CDR1 is MGHDK and CDR2 SYGVNS. This CDR3 reads CASSGTVGYTF. For the CDR3, the DNA is TGTGCCAGCAGCGGTACTGTAGGCTACACCTTC.

The chain employs TRBV4-1 and TRBJ2-1, with TRBD2 matching over 8 bases. The end of the DNA is better explained by TRBJ2-7, so the J call may be wrong. The germline V gene encodes CDR1 MGHRA and CDR2 YSYEKL. This CDR3 is 15 amino acids long. CDR3 DNA sequence: TGCGCCAGCAGCCAGCCTACTAGCGGAACCTACGAGCAGTACTTC. It yields the protein CASSQPTSGTYEQYF.